Sequencing of this T cell receptor beta chain was carried out in a study of cytotoxic CD8 clonotypes in ibrutinib-treated CLL. General study findings and limits: Having risen at ibrutinib response, clonality had fallen back toward baseline by progression. Baseline clonality was higher than in age-matched healthy donors and moved in step with circulating CD8+ T-cell counts. Sustained-remission patients were sampled at different times than progressing patients were.

Remarks on this clone: Its antigen remains unknown.

The germline V gene encodes CDR1 MDHEN and CDR2 SYDVKM. V shed 9 bases and J shed 1 base, with 15 bases lying between them. This CDR3 spans 15 amino acids. TCRdb's copy holds only in-frame clones and misses some; the assay was immunoSEQ multiplex PCR. The sample records roughly 160,000 clones, 70% to 85% being singletons. This clonotype was obtained from a human donor with chronic lymphocytic leukemia. The material sequenced was PBMCs, taken after 24 months of ibrutinib treatment. The V and J genes are TRBV28 and TRBJ2-2; maybe TRBD2 (7 bases). CDR3 bases: TGTGCCAGTTTAAGGGGGGGACAGAACACCGGGGAGCTGTTTTTT. Protein sequence: CASLRGGQNTGELFF.